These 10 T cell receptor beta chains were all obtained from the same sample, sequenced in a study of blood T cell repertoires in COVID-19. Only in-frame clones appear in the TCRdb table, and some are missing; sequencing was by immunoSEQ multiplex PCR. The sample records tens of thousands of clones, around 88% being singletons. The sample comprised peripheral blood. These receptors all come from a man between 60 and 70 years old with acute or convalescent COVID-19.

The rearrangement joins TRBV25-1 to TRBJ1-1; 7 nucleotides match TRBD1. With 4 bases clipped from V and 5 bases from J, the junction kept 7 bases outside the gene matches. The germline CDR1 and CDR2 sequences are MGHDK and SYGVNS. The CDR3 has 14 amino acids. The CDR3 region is CASSVTGKGTEAFF. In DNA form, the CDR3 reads TGTGCCAGCAGTGTGACAGGGAAAGGTACTGAAGCTTTCTTT.

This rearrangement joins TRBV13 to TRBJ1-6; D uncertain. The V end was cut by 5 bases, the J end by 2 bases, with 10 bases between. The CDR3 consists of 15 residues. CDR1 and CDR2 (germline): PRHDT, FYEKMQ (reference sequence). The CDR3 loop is CASSLGGPYNSPLHF. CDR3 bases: TGTGCCAGCAGCCTCGGTGGTCCCTATAATTCACCCCTCCACTTT.

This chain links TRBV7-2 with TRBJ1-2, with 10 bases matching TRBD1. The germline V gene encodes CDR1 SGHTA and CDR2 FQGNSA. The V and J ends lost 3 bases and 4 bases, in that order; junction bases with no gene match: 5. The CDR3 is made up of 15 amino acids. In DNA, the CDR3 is TGTGCCAGCAGCTTGGGACAGGGGCGGGCCTATGGCTACACCTTC. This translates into CASSLGQGRAYGYTF.

The CDR3 coding sequence is TGTGCCAGCTCACCAGGACAACCTGCGAACACTGAAGCTTTCTTT. Protein sequence: CASSPGQPANTEAFF. This chain uses TRBV18 with TRBJ1-1, with D perhaps matching TRBD1 (5 bases). Per germline, CDR1 KGHSH and CDR2 LQKENI. This CDR3 comprises 15 residues. Trimming removed 2 bases from V and 1 base from J, with 11 bases in between.

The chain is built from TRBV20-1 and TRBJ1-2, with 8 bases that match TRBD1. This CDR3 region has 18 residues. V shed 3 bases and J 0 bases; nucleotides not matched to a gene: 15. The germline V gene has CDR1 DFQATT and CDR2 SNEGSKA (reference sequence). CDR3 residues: CSASPYLTGDSANYGYTF. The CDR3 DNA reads TGCAGTGCTAGTCCGTACCTGACAGGGGATTCAGCTAACTATGGCTACACCTTC.

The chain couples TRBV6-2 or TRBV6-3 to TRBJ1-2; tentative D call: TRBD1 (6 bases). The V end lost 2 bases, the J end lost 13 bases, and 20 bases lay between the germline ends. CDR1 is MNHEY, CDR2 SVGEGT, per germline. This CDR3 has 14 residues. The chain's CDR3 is CASSYRTEVSFVTF. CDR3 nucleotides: TGTGCCAGCAGTTACCGGACAGAGGTCTCGTTTGTCACCTTC.

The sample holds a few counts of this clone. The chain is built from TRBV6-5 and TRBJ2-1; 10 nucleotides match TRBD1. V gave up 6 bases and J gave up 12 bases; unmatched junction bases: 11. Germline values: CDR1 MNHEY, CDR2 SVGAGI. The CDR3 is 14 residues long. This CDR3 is CASRGQGVELGQFF. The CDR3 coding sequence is TGTGCCAGCAGAGGACAGGGGGTAGAATTGGGGCAGTTCTTC.

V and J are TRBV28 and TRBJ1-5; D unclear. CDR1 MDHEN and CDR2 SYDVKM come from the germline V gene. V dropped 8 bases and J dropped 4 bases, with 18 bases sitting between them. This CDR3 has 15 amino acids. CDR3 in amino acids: CASRAEVLGNQPQHF. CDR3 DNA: TGTGCCAGCCGGGCGGAGGTCTTAGGGAATCAGCCCCAGCATTTT.

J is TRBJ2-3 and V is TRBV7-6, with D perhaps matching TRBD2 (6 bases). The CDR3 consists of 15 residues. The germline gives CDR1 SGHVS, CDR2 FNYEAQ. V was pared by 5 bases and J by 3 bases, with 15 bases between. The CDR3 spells CASSPGGARTDTQYF. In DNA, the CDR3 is TGTGCCAGCAGCCCCGGCGGGGCGAGGACAGATACGCAGTATTTT.

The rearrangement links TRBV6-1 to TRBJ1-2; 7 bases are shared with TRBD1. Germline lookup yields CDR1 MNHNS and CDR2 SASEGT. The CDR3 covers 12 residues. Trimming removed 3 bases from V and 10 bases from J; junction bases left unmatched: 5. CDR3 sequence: CASSDRDRYYTF. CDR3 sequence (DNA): TGTGCCAGCAGTGACCGGGACAGATACTACACCTTC.